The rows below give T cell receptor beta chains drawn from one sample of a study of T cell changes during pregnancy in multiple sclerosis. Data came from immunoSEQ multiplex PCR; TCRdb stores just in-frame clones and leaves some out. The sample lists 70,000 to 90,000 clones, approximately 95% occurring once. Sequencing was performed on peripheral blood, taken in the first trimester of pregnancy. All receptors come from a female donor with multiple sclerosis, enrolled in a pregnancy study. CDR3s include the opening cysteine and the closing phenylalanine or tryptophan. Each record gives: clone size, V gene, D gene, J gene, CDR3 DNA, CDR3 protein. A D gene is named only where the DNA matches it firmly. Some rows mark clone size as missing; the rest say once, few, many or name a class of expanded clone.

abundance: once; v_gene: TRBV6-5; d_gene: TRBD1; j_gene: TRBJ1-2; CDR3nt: TGTGCCAGCAGGGGGACAGGGGGCCTCACCTATGGCTACACCTTC; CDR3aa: CASRGTGGLTYGYTF
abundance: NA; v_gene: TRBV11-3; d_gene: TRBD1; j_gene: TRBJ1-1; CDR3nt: TGTGCCAGCAGCAAGGGACAGGGATCCACTGAAGCTTTCTTT; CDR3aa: CASSKGQGSTEAFF
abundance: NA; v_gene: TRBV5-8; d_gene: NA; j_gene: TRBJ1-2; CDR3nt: TGTGCCAGCAGCTCCCGTCTTACAGGGTACCACGGCTACACCTTC; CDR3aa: CASSSRLTGYHGYTF
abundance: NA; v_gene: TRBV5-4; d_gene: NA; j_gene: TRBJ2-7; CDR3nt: TGTGCCAGCAGCGATTTCACAGGGACATCAGCAGAAGAGCAGTACTTC; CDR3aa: CASSDFTGTSAEEQYF
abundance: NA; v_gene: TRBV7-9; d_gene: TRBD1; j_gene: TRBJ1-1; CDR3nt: TGTGCCAGCAGCTTACCGACAGGGGGCCTCACTGAAGCTTTCTTT; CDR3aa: CASSLPTGGLTEAFF
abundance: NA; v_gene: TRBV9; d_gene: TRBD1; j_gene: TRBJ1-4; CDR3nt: TGTGCCAGCAGCTTTCAGGGGGCAACTAATGAAAAACTGTTTTTT; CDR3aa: CASSFQGATNEKLFF
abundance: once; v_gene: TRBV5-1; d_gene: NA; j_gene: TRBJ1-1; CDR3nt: TGCGCCAGCAGCATTGGACAGAACACTGAAGCTTTCTTT; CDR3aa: CASSIGQNTEAFF
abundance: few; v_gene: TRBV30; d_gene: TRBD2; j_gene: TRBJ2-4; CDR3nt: TGTGCCTGGAGTCACTTGTCTAGCGGGAGAGCCAAAAACATTCAGTACTTC; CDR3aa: CAWSHLSSGRAKNIQYF
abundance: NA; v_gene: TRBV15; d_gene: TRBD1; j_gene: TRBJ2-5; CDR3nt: TGTGCCACCAGCATCCACAGGGGAGCAGAGACCCAGTACTTC; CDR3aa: CATSIHRGAETQYF
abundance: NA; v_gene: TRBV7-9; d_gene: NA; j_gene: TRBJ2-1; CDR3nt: TGTGCCAGCAGCCTTAGCCCCCCCGGGGGAACCTACAATGAGCAGTTCTTC; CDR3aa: CASSLSPPGGTYNEQFF
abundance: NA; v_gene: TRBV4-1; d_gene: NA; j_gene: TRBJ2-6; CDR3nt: TGCGCCAGCAGCCAAGACGGCAGGGGGAGGTCTGGGGCCAACGTCCTGACTTTC; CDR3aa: CASSQDGRGRSGANVLTF
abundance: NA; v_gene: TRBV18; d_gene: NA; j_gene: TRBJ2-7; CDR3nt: TGTGCCAGCTCACGACAGGTTCGGGCCGAGCAGTACTTC; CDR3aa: CASSRQVRAEQYF
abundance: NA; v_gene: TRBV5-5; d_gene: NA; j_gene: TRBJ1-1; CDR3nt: TGTGCCAGCAGCTCCACAGGGAACACTGAAGCTTTCTTT; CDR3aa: CASSSTGNTEAFF
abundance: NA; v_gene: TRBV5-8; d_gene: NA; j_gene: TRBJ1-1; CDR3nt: TGTGCCAGCAGACTCGGGAAGGGGAGGGAAGACACTGAAGCTTTCTTT; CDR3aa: CASRLGKGREDTEAFF
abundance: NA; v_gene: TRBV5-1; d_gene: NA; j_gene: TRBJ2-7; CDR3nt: TGCGCCAGCAGCGCGGACAGCTCCTGGGAGCAGTACTTC; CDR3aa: CASSADSSWEQYF
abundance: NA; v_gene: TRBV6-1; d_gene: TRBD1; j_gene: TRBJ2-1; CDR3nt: TGTGCCAGCAGCTTGGACAGGGTAGATGAGCAGTTCTTC; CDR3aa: CASSLDRVDEQFF
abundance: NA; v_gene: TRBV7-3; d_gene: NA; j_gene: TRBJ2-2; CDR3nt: TGTGCCAGCAGCCTAAGTAGCACGGGTTCCGGGGAGCTGTTTTTT; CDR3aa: CASSLSSTGSGELFF
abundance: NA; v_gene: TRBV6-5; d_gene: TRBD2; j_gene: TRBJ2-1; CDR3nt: TGTGCCAGCAGTTACTCCACCGGGACTAGCGAGAAGTTCTTC; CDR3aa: CASSYSTGTSEKFF
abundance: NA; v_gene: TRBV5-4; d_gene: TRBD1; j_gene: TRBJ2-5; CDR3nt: TGTGCCAGCAGCTCGGCCCTGACAGGGGGGCAAGAGACCCAGTACTTC; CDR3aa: CASSSALTGGQETQYF
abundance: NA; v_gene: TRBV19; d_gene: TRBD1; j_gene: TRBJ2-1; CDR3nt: TGTGCCAGTAGTATATCGGGGACAGGGGCGAGCAATGAGCAGTTCTTC; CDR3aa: CASSISGTGASNEQFF
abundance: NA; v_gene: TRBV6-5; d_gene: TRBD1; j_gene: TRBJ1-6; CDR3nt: TGTGCCAGCATCGGACAGGGGAAGAACGGACCCCTCCACTTT; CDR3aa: CASIGQGKNGPLHF
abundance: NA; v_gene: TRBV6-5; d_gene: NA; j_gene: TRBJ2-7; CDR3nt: TGTGCCAGCAGTTACACAGGACGACCCGCCCTGGGCGAGCAGTACTTC; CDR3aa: CASSYTGRPALGEQYF
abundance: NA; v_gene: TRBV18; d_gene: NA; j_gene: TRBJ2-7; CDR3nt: TGTGCCAGCTCACCGTCAGCCTACGAGCAGTACTTC; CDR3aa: CASSPSAYEQYF
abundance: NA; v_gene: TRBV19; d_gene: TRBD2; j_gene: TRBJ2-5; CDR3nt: TGTGCCAGTAGTATAAGGAGGGAGGGGGAGACCCAGTACTTC; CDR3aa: CASSIRREGETQYF
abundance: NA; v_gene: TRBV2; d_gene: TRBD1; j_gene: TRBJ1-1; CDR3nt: TGTGCCAGCAGCTATCACAGGGGATCGAACACTGAAGCTTTCTTT; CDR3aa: CASSYHRGSNTEAFF
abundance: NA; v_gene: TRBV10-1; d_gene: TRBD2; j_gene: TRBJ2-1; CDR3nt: TGCGCCAGCAGTGTCGGGAGGAGTGAGCAGTTCTTC; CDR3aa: CASSVGRSEQFF
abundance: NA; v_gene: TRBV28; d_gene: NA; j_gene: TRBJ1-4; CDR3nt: TGTGCCAGCACCCTTTCCTCAGGGCGAGAAAAACTGTTTTTT; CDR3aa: CASTLSSGREKLFF
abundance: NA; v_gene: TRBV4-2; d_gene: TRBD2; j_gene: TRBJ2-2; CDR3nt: TGTGCCAGCAGCCAAGAAGAGAAGCGGGGGGGTAACACCGGGGAGCTGTTTTTT; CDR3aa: CASSQEEKRGGNTGELFF
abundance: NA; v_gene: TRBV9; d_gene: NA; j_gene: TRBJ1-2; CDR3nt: TGTGCCAGCAGCGTCCTCGGCGGCGGTGGCTACACCTTC; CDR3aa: CASSVLGGGGYTF
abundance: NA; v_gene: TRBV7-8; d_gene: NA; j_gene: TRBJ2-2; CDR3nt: TGTGCCAGTCTCCAGGGGACCACCGGGGAGCTGTTTTTT; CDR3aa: CASLQGTTGELFF
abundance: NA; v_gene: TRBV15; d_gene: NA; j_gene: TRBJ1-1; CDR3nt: TGTGCCACCGGTTTGACACCGAACACTGAAGCTTTCTTT; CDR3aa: CATGLTPNTEAFF
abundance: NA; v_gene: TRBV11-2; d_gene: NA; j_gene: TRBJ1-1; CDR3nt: TGTGCCAGCAGCCCCCGGGGTGACACTGAAGCTTTCTTT; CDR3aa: CASSPRGDTEAFF
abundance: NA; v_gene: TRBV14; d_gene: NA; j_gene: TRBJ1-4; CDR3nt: TGTGCCAGCAGCCAAGATCGGGGGAGAGGTGAAAAACTGTTTTTT; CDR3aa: CASSQDRGRGEKLFF